The rows below give T cell receptor beta chains drawn from one sample of a study of cytomegalovirus exposure and HLA in healthy donors. Some clones are missing from TCRdb's copy, which holds only in-frame ones; the method was immunoSEQ multiplex PCR. This repertoire shows about 130,000 clones, 75% to 80% found once; its top ten account for roughly 4%. The sequenced material came from PBMCs. These receptors were collected from a man aged 40-55 years in good health and CMV-seronegative. The CDR3 runs from the conserved cysteine through the conserved F or W. The D gene is left open where the match is weak.

TRBJ2-5	-	TRBV20-1	CSAAREETQYF
TRBJ1-3	-	TRBV9	CASSVWGRTGEAGNTIYF
TRBJ2-3	TRBD2	TRBV6-1	CASKELAGGTDAQYF
TRBJ2-3	-	TRBV9	CASTSGDGGTQYF
TRBJ1-1	-	TRBV29-1	CSVDRGRNTEAFF
TRBJ1-3	-	TRBV25-1	CASSDPGTGVSGNTIYF
TRBJ1-5	-	TRBV18	CASSPLGLNSNQPQHF
TRBJ1-2	-	TRBV21-1	CASTKSRRQHIHYGYTF
TRBJ1-3	-	TRBV11-2	CASSSSSGNTIYF
TRBJ2-3	TRBD1	TRBV4-1	CASANEGAVSDTQYF
TRBJ2-7	-	TRBV4-1	CASSQGQFNYEQYF
TRBJ2-7	TRBD1	TRBV29-1	CSVEGLGTASYEQYF
TRBJ2-7	-	TRBV6-5	CASRGTGLVNEQYF
TRBJ2-3	TRBD2	TRBV7-2	CASSPTSGADMSTDTQYF
TRBJ1-6	-	TRBV7-2	CASSLIISTVKNSPLHF
TRBJ2-1	-	TRBV7-9	CASSLGGGGKFF
TRBJ2-2	-	TRBV29-1	CSVPGTTGELFF
TRBJ2-5	TRBD2	TRBV10-3	CATPSGGAPWGPETQYF
TRBJ2-3	TRBD1	TRBV10-3	CAISEGQGSTDTQYF
TRBJ1-1	TRBD1	TRBV9	CASSPGQGMNTEAFF
TRBJ1-4	TRBD1	TRBV6-5	CASGTGRVTNEKLFF
TRBJ2-7	-	TRBV5-4	CASSSKHTYEQYF
TRBJ1-1	-	TRBV19	CASSIIGVGTEAFF
TRBJ1-5	-	TRBV5-1	CASSAQGGIDQPQHF
TRBJ1-4	-	TRBV19	CASNIPGLGKANEKLFF
TRBJ1-1	-	TRBV4-1	CASSQGPFMLEAFF
TRBJ1-1	-	TRBV7-9	CSSVTRLRGKNEAFF
TRBJ1-1	TRBD1	TRBV28	CASSLTGQVTEAFF
TRBJ2-7	TRBD1	TRBV7-2	CASSLGDRGSREQYF
TRBJ1-1	TRBD1	TRBV5-4	CASSWPTGMGENTEAFF
TRBJ1-2	TRBD1	TRBV6-5	CASSYSTGAYYGYTF
TRBJ2-4	-	TRBV5-1	CASSLELAKNIQYF
TRBJ2-2	-	TRBV7-3	CASSFSNTGELFF
TRBJ2-3	-	TRBV5-6	CASSLVGGLGTDTQYF
-	-	TRBV9	CASSPPHTYYEQYF
TRBJ2-1	-	TRBV4-3	CASSQDKTVYTYNEQFF
TRBJ1-5	TRBD1	TRBV28	CASRPDRAGQPQHF
TRBJ1-6	-	TRBV30	CASTDSAGVSPLHF
TRBJ1-1	-	TRBV7-2	CASSRFPRGTTEAFF
TRBJ2-3	-	TRBV2	CASSELSGSGPTDTQYF
TRBJ1-2	TRBD1	TRBV6-1	CASSDRGRTGWRGYTF